The clone carrying this T cell receptor (beta chain) showed up many times. The entry originates in a study of T cells in Graves' hyperthyroidism and ophthalmopathy. Across the whole study: Peripheral blood was collected at initial diagnosis, before any treatment.

Amplification of TCR beta CDR3 regions used RNA as the template. Carried out on the TCR CDR3, a first-round RT-PCR used the HTBI primer set. MiXCR, run by TCRdb on the multiplex PCR reads, gives a single entry per CDR3 protein. This table has almost 250,000 distinct CDR3 sequences, around 25% appearing once. For the diagnoses, clinical symptoms, serum thyroxine and TRAb, thyroid ultrasound and orbital computed tomography were used. From 10 ml of fresh peripheral blood, PBMCs were isolated. Germline loops: CDR1 SNHLY, CDR2 FYNNEI. This CDR3 comprises 13 residues. V shed 6 bases and J shed 0 bases, with 6 bases lying between them.

This clonotype originated in a woman aged 40 to 49 with Graves' ophthalmopathy. The chain carries TRBV2 and TRBJ1-5; D gene ambiguous. Sequenced sample: blood. This CDR3 reads CASSVDSNQPQHF. The CDR3 nucleotides are TGTGCCAGCAGCGTCGATAGCAATCAGCCCCAGCATTTT.